Sequencing of this T cell receptor (beta chain) was carried out in a study of T cell changes during pregnancy in multiple sclerosis. The germline gives CDR1 SGHNT, CDR2 YYREEE (reference sequence). The CDR3 runs 17 residues. The V gene end was trimmed by 1 base and the J gene end by 2 bases; junction bases not matched to a gene: 8. The protocol was immunoSEQ multiplex PCR, while the TCRdb copy is restricted to in-frame clones and leaves out a portion. Here the sample spans 70,000 to 95,000 clones, nearly 95% being singletons. The chain has TRBV5-4 and TRBJ2-1; 8 bases match TRBD2. The receptor comes from a female donor in good health, enrolled as a control in a pregnancy study. Sequenced material: peripheral blood, taken after pregnancy. CDR3 residues: CASSLRPSGSAYNEQFF. DNA for the CDR3: TGTGCCAGCAGCTTGCGTCCGAGCGGGAGTGCCTACAATGAGCAGTTCTTC.